The sequence of this T cell receptor beta chain was determined in a study of response to subunit inactivated influenza vaccine. General study points: Each seasonal flu vaccination may recruit only limited new T cells, authors suggested.

Each CDR3 protein is one row after TCRdb ran MiXCR on the RT-PCR reads. The sample lists hundreds of thousands of distinct CDR3 sequences, around 9.9% occurring once. The germline gives CDR1 WNHNN, CDR2 SYGVQD (reference sequence). This CDR3 comprises 14 residues. V gave up 7 bases and J gave up 4 bases; unmatched junction bases: 4. This clonotype came up a few times. What it binds is unknown. This specimen consisted of PBMCs from blood, obtained 40 to 50 days after vaccination. V is TRBV10-1 and J is TRBJ2-2, with 9 bases matching TRBD1. The sequence was obtained from a man aged 45-65 years who received an inactivated influenza vaccine. CDR3 residues: CASTPGQGTGELFF. For the CDR3, the DNA is TGCGCCAGCACTCCGGGACAGGGCACCGGGGAGCTGTTTTTT.